This is a list of T cell receptor beta chains from one sample in a study of T cells in Graves' hyperthyroidism and ophthalmopathy. A single record per CDR3 protein comes from TCRdb applying MiXCR to the multiplex PCR reads. The sample consists of about 400,000 distinct CDR3 sequences, under 15% of them appearing once. Sequencing was done on a sample of blood. Receptors were obtained from a woman under 40 with Graves' hyperthyroidism. CDR3s include the opening cysteine and the closing phenylalanine or tryptophan. The D gene is left open where the match is weak. Only some rows state a clone size, as once, few, many or a class for expanded clones.

>TRBD1|TRBJ2-7|few|TRBV10-3
CAITRDRDTYEQYF
TGTGCCATCACTCGCGACAGGGACACCTACGAGCAGTACTTC
>.|TRBJ2-5|few|TRBV20-1
CSATLGGAMETQYF
TGCAGTGCTACTTTGGGGGGGGCCATGGAGACCCAGTACTTC
>.|TRBJ2-7|many|TRBV11-2
CASSLSSNLIYEQYF
TGTGCCAGCAGCTTATCGAGTAATTTAATCTACGAGCAGTACTTC
>TRBD2|TRBJ2-3|few|TRBV6-2/TRBV6-3
CASSYPAGGSDTQYF
TGTGCCAGCAGTTACCCGGCGGGAGGTTCAGATACGCAGTATTTT
>TRBD2|TRBJ2-3|.|TRBV12-3/TRBV12-4
CASSLDSGASTDTQYF
TGTGCCAGCAGTTTAGACAGCGGGGCTAGCACAGATACGCAGTATTTT
>TRBD2|TRBJ2-3|many|TRBV20-1
CSARTSLFADTQYF
TGCAGTGCTCGGACTAGCCTATTTGCAGATACGCAGTATTTT
>TRBD2|TRBJ2-5|.|TRBV5-1
CASSLLAGVQEAQYF
TGCGCCAGCAGCTTGCTAGCGGGAGTCCAAGAGGCCCAGTACTTC
>TRBD1|TRBJ2-7|.|TRBV7-9
CASSLDRGAYEQYF
TGTGCCAGCAGCCTGGACAGGGGGGCCTACGAGCAGTACTTC
>TRBD1|TRBJ1-2|.|TRBV9
CASSGGTAKGPYGYTF
TGTGCCAGCAGCGGAGGGACAGCCAAAGGACCGTACGGCTACACCTTC
>TRBD1|TRBJ2-1|.|TRBV19
CASSVLGGVNNEQFF
TGTGCCAGTAGTGTTTTAGGGGGCGTAAACAATGAGCAGTTCTTC
>.|TRBJ1-1|.|TRBV6-1
CASTFGGVNTEAFF
TGTGCCAGCACCTTCGGAGGGGTGAACACTGAAGCTTTCTTT
>.|TRBJ2-1|many|TRBV18
CASSPPVWVNEQFF
TGTGCCAGCTCACCACCAGTTTGGGTCAATGAGCAGTTCTTC
>.|TRBJ2-5|many|TRBV27
CASSLSPGWETQYF
TGTGCCAGCAGTTTATCTCCAGGGTGGGAGACCCAGTACTTC
>.|TRBJ1-4|once|TRBV6-1
CASREEPNEKLFF
TGTGCCAGCAGGGAGGAACCAAATGAAAAACTGTTTTTT
>.|TRBJ2-3|.|TRBV5-1
CASSLAVRGRGKSSTDTQYF
TGCGCCAGCAGCTTGGCTGTTAGGGGCCGCGGGAAAAGTAGCACAGATACGCAGTATTTT
>TRBD1|TRBJ2-1|many|TRBV29-1
CSVEGGDRASYNEQFF
TGCAGCGTTGAAGGGGGAGACAGGGCTTCATACAATGAGCAGTTCTTC
>.|TRBJ2-2|few|TRBV15
CATSRDDQRSTGELFF
TGTGCCACCAGCAGAGATGACCAGCGGAGCACCGGGGAGCTGTTTTTT
>.|TRBJ2-5|few|TRBV29-1
CSVLLRQAQETQYF
TGCAGCGTTTTACTTAGACAGGCTCAAGAGACCCAGTACTTC
>.|TRBJ2-2|many|TRBV30
CAWSKHTNTGELFF
TGTGCCTGGAGTAAGCACACGAACACCGGGGAGCTGTTTTTT
>.|TRBJ1-1|.|TRBV3-1
CASSPRQEANTEAFF
TGTGCCAGCAGCCCGAGACAGGAGGCGAACACTGAAGCTTTCTTT
>.|TRBJ1-5|.|TRBV29-1
CSVARDVGQPQHF
TGCAGCGTCGCCCGGGACGTCGGACAGCCCCAGCATTTT
>TRBD2|TRBJ2-3|many|TRBV5-5
CASSLRGTSGSTDTQYF
TGTGCCAGCAGCTTGAGAGGGACTAGCGGGAGCACAGATACGCAGTATTTT
>TRBD1|TRBJ2-7|few|TRBV29-1
CSVEGTGYELSYEQYF
TGCAGCGTTGAAGGGACAGGGTACGAACTCTCCTACGAGCAGTACTTC
>.|TRBJ2-1|many|TRBV7-2
CASSLDYQSYNEQFF
TGTGCCAGCAGCTTAGACTACCAGTCCTACAATGAGCAGTTCTTC
>.|TRBJ1-2|many|TRBV18
CASSPDGGGYTF
TGTGCCAGCTCACCAGATGGAGGAGGCTACACCTTC
>TRBD2|TRBJ2-1|.|TRBV4-2
CASSQAGTGGGEGLYNEQFF
TGTGCCAGCAGCCAAGCCGGCACGGGAGGTGGGGAGGGGCTTTACAATGAGCAGTTCTTC
>TRBD1|TRBJ1-4|.|TRBV5-4
CASRAGGAGATNEKLFF
TGTGCCAGCAGGGCAGGGGGCGCGGGGGCAACTAATGAAAAACTGTTTTTT
>.|TRBJ2-7|many|TRBV18
CASSPPSFSGYEQYF
TGTGCCAGCTCACCACCGAGCTTTAGCGGCTACGAGCAGTACTTC
>TRBD1|TRBJ1-5|many|TRBV30
CAWSVGPGGQPQHF
TGTGCCTGGAGTGTAGGTCCAGGGGGTCAGCCCCAGCATTTT
>.|TRBJ1-2|many|TRBV30
CAWSVSLQIGYTF
TGTGCCTGGAGTGTGTCCCTTCAGATAGGCTACACCTTC
>TRBD2|TRBJ2-3|many|TRBV2
CASSRPGGRVGTDTQYF
TGTGCCAGCAGCCGGCCGGGCGGGAGGGTTGGCACAGATACGCAGTATTTT
>TRBD2|TRBJ2-7|.|TRBV18
CASSTLAASYEQYF
TGTGCCAGCTCAACACTAGCGGCATCCTACGAGCAGTACTTC